One sample yielded the 20 T cell receptor beta chains listed below, sequenced in a study of Graves' ophthalmopathy and Graves' hyperthyroidism. As the template, RNA transcripts were used to amplify TCR beta CDR3 regions. HTBI primers primed a first-round RT-PCR, and a second-round multiplex PCR followed. TCRdb itself ran the multiplex PCR reads through MiXCR, one entry per CDR3 protein. The sample consists of roughly 610,000 distinct CDR3 sequences, around a fifth of them appearing once. Sequences were obtained from peripheral blood. All receptors derive from a woman aged 18-35 years with stable Graves' hyperthyroidism. Some clones in this sample may be carry-over from other donors' samples.

In this sample, this clonotype turned up many times. The chain has TRBV27 and TRBJ2-7; 8 positions match TRBD1. Germline CDR1 reads MNHEY; CDR2 reads SMNVEV (reference sequence). Trimming removed 4 bases from V and 2 bases from J; junction bases left unmatched: 7. The CDR3 covers 15 residues. CDR3 sequence reads: CASSSDRERTYEQYF. The CDR3 DNA sequence: TGTGCCAGCAGTTCGGACAGGGAGCGGACCTACGAGCAGTACTTC.

The table lists this clonotype with many counts. This chain uses TRBV7-2 with TRBJ1-2; 9 positions agree with TRBD1. The trim removed 6 bases at V and 3 bases at J, leaving 8 bases unmatched. This CDR3 spans 15 amino acids. Germline values: CDR1 SGHTA, CDR2 FQGNSA. DNA of the CDR3: TGTGCCAGCAGATCACAGGGGGCATCGCACTATGGCTACACCTTC. The encoded protein is CASRSQGASHYGYTF. Supplemented by reference TRBV7-2 and TRBJ1-2, the full variable domain reads GAGVSQSPSNKVTEKGKDVELRCDPISGHTALYWYRQSLGQGLEFLIYFQGNSAPDKSGLPSDRFSAERTGGSVSTLTIQRTQQEDSAVYLCASRSQGASHYGYTFGSGTRLTVV.

This clonotype was picked up a small number of times. The J gene is TRBJ2-7, the V gene TRBV9; TRBD1 agrees at 9 bases. The germline CDR1 and CDR2 sequences are SGDLS and YYNGEE. V was pared by 4 bases and J by 6 bases, with 11 bases of the junction left unmatched. This CDR3 has 15 residues. DNA of the CDR3: TGTGCCAGCAGCCCCATCGGACAGGGGAGGGTCGAGCAGTACTTC. The encoded protein is CASSPIGQGRVEQYF.

As for this clonotype: This may come from a read error, since a much larger clone is one base off. The V gene is TRBV27, the J gene TRBJ2-7; D gene uncertain. Trimming removed 2 bases from V and 3 bases from J, with 17 bases in between. The CDR3 is 16 amino acids. CDR1 MNHEY and CDR2 SMNVEV come from the germline V gene (reference sequence). The DNA of the CDR3 is TGTGCCAGCAGTTTAACAATAACGCAGACACACTACGAGCAGTACGTC. Its translation: CASSLTITQTHYEQYV.

This clonotype was recorded many times. V is TRBV28 and J is TRBJ1-1, with D perhaps matching TRBD1 (6 bases). The V gene lost 5 bases and the J gene lost 0 bases, with 13 bases spanning the gap. The germline V gene has CDR1 MDHEN and CDR2 SYDVKM. The length of the CDR3 is 15 residues. CDR3 loop: CASSTAGHLNTEAFF. The CDR3 bases are TGTGCCAGCAGTACGGCGGGACACCTGAACACTGAAGCTTTCTTT.

The CDR3 bases are TGCAGTGCTAGAGTCGGGGGGCAGTGGTACGAGCAGTACTTC. Translation: CSARVGGQWYEQYF. J is TRBJ2-7 and V is TRBV20-1; TRBD2 might be the D (7 bases). From germline, CDR1 is DFQATT and CDR2 SNEGSKA (reference sequence). CDR3 length: 14 residues. Trimming left V 1 base short and J 4 bases short, with 14 bases between.

The genes are TRBV19 and TRBJ2-3; the match to TRBD2 covers 14 bases. Germline lookup yields CDR1 LNHDA and CDR2 SQIVND (reference sequence). The CDR3 is made up of 16 amino acids. V shed 6 bases, J shed 3 bases, and the junction held 5 bases outside the gene matches. The CDR3 protein is CASRGLAGERTDTQYF. In DNA form, the CDR3 reads TGTGCCAGTAGGGGACTAGCGGGAGAGAGGACAGATACGCAGTATTTT.

The chain uses TRBV7-2 and TRBJ2-5; D is perhaps TRBD2 (6 bases). CDR1 SGHTA and CDR2 FQGNSA come from the germline V gene. This CDR3 contains 13 residues. V was shortened by 4 bases and J by 3 bases, with 9 bases between the two germline ends. The CDR3 DNA reads TGTGCCAGCAGCTCACTAGCTGAAGAGACCCAGTACTTC. Its protein is CASSSLAEETQYF.

The chain employs TRBV6-1 and TRBJ2-1; D uncertain. Germline V gives CDR1 MNHNS, CDR2 SASEGT. The CDR3 runs 15 residues. The ends were cut back, 1 base at V and 10 bases at J, with 17 bases in the middle. Here the CDR3 reads CASSEVSGRLVEQFF. In nucleotides, the CDR3 is TGTGCCAGCAGTGAAGTGTCGGGCAGGTTAGTGGAGCAGTTCTTC.

This clonotype was observed at least ten times. This chain joins TRBV2 and TRBJ1-6; unclear D gene. Germline V gene lookup returns CDR1 SNHLY and CDR2 FYNNEI. Trimming took off 7 bases at V and 0 bases at J, with 10 bases between the two ends. This CDR3 spans 15 amino acids. The CDR3 sequence is CASIAARSYNSPLHF. The CDR3 bases are TGTGCCAGCATCGCAGCGCGCTCCTATAATTCACCCCTCCACTTT.

This clonotype has just a few counts. V is TRBV29-1 and J is TRBJ1-1, with a possible D match to TRBD1 (5 bases). Per the germline V gene, CDR1 is SQVTM and CDR2 is ANQGSEA. V was clipped by 6 bases and J by 11 bases, with 19 bases between them. The CDR3 is 12 residues long. Here the CDR3 reads CSVGDEGWGAFF. CDR3 DNA: TGCAGCGTCGGGGACGAGGGATGGGGGGCTTTCTTT.

This clonotype was seen at least ten times. J is TRBJ1-6 and V is TRBV18; no clear D gene. Germline CDR1 KGHSH, CDR2 LQKENI. The CDR3 is 13 amino acids. V lost 0 bases and J lost 3, with 0 bases in between. The CDR3 region is CASSPPYNSPLHF. DNA for the CDR3: TGTGCCAGCTCACCACCCTATAATTCACCCCTCCACTTT.

Many counts were recorded for this clonotype. The chain carries TRBV11-1 and TRBJ1-2; 8 nucleotides agree with TRBD1. The CDR3 has 16 residues. Germline values: CDR1 SGHAT, CDR2 FQDESV (reference sequence). Unmatched junction bases numbered 7, after V lost 3 bases and J lost 1 base. The CDR3 DNA sequence: TGTGCCAGCAGCTTCCTGGACAGGGAAGTTAACTATGGCTACACCTTC. Translating it yields CASSFLDREVNYGYTF.

This clonotype occurred many times. The CDR3 loop reads CASSEFGGRPSYEQYF. DNA of the CDR3: TGTGCCAGCAGTGAATTTGGGGGTCGCCCCTCCTACGAGCAGTACTTC. The chain combines TRBV6-1 with TRBJ2-7; perhaps D is TRBD1 or TRBD2 (5 bases each). This CDR3 is built from 16 residues. CDR1 is MNHNS and CDR2 is SASEGT in the germline V gene. V shed 2 bases and J shed 0 bases, with 14 bases lying between them.

This chain connects TRBV2 to TRBJ1-2; D is unresolved. The CDR3 runs to 14 residues. The germline gives CDR1 SNHLY, CDR2 FYNNEI. The V gene lost 6 bases and the J gene lost 4 bases, with 15 bases spanning the gap. In DNA form, the CDR3 reads TGTGCCAGCAGCCCGGCAACTTACCTCTATGGCTACACCTTC. Translated, it gives CASSPATYLYGYTF.

In the case of this clonotype: At one boundary the junction diverges from the germline segment, which might be a read error. V and J are TRBV27 and TRBJ2-7, with 10 bases identical to TRBD1. Germline values: CDR1 MNHEY, CDR2 SMNVEV (reference sequence). This CDR3 has 15 residues. CDR3 in amino acids: CASCFGGTGAREQYF. The CDR3 DNA is TGTGCCAGCTGTTTCGGAGGGACAGGGGCACGCGAGCAGTACTTC.

The V gene is TRBV6-1, the J gene TRBJ2-7; 7 bases are shared with TRBD1. V trimming: 7 bases; J trimming: 4 bases; junction bases outside the gene matches: 10. This CDR3 is 14 amino acids long. The germline CDR1 and CDR2 sequences are MNHNS and SASEGT. CDR3 region: CASKARQGQYEQYF. CDR3 coding DNA: TGTGCCAGCAAGGCGAGACAGGGCCAGTACGAGCAGTACTTC.

The J gene is TRBJ1-2, the V gene TRBV9, with D possibly TRBD1 on 6 matching bases. Germline V lookup: CDR1 SGDLS, CDR2 YYNGEE. The CDR3 has 15 amino acids. The germline V and J ends were trimmed by 3 bases and 0 bases, with 12 bases remaining between them. CDR3 DNA sequence: TGTGCCAGCAGCGCCGGGACATCGCCTAACTATGGCTACACCTTC. This gives the protein CASSAGTSPNYGYTF. The complete variable domain, with remaining parts taken from reference TRBV9 and TRBJ1-2, reads DSGVTQTPKHLITATGQRVTLRCSPRSGDLSVYWYQQSLDQGLQFLIQYYNGEERAKGNILERFSAQQFPDLHSELNLSSLELGDSALYFCASSAGTSPNYGYTFGSGTRLTVV.

This clonotype showed up many times. The chain uses TRBV6-2 or TRBV6-3 and TRBJ2-7, with TRBD2 identical over 11 bases. The CDR3 is made up of 15 amino acids. J was trimmed by 3 bases and V by 5 bases; bases with no gene match: 6. Germline V lookup: CDR1 MNHEY, CDR2 SVGEGT. The CDR3, as DNA: TGTGCCAGCAGTATTAGCGGGGGGGCAAACTACGAGCAGTACTTC. Encoded protein: CASSISGGANYEQYF.

This chain links TRBV6-4 with TRBJ1-1; TRBD1 agrees at 11 bases. Unmatched junction bases numbered 7, after V lost 5 bases and J lost 5 bases. The CDR3 has 15 residues. Germline V gene data show CDR1 as MRHNA and CDR2 as SNTAGT. CDR3 protein: CASSPDGTGGTEAFF. CDR3 bases: TGTGCCAGCAGTCCTGACGGGACAGGGGGGACTGAAGCTTTCTTT.